Below, one TCR beta chain is given with its context. Per the authors' pipeline: By means of reference gene primer amplification, nucleated cell counts were estimated. Method: immunoSEQ multiplex PCR; TCRdb's copy keeps in-frame clones and lacks some. That table furnishes V, J and clone size, whereas the DNA furnished D and trimming. The sample holds 270,000 or so clones, approximately 81% seen once. This specimen comes from a study of blood T cell repertoires in COVID-19. Germline loops: CDR1 SGDLS, CDR2 YYNGEE. Trimming removed 7 bases at V and 8 bases at J, with 10 bases between. This CDR3 has 11 amino acids. Which cohort a participant joined came from the clinical history participants gave. The study recruited exposed participants who had met a COVID-19 case within 2 weeks before entry.

Sequenced material: PBMCs or T cells enriched from blood (not recorded which). The chain recombines TRBV9 with TRBJ1-3; D remains ambiguous. The sequence was obtained from a woman between 45 and 60 years old who had been exposed to COVID-19. This CDR3 is CASGEAHTIYF. Here the CDR3 DNA reads TGTGCCAGCGGGGAGGCGCACACCATATATTTT.